What follows describes a single TCR beta chain. The data were obtained in a study of blood T cell repertoires in COVID-19. Data came from immunoSEQ multiplex PCR; TCRdb stores just in-frame clones and leaves some out. Counted here are roughly 230,000 clones, around 90% occurring once; the ten biggest clones make up 2.1%. Germline CDR1 is SGDLS and CDR2 is YYNGEE. This CDR3 has 15 amino acids. After removal of 3 bases from V and 4 bases from J, the junction contained 5 bases not matched to a gene. Sequenced input: peripheral blood. This receptor was taken from a woman in her sixties with COVID-19, enrolled during active disease. The rearrangement joins TRBV9 to TRBJ1-4, with 8 bases identical to TRBD1. The CDR3 bases are TGTGCCAGCAGCGAGGGGACAGGAGATAATGAAAAACTGTTTTTT. As protein: CASSEGTGDNEKLFF.